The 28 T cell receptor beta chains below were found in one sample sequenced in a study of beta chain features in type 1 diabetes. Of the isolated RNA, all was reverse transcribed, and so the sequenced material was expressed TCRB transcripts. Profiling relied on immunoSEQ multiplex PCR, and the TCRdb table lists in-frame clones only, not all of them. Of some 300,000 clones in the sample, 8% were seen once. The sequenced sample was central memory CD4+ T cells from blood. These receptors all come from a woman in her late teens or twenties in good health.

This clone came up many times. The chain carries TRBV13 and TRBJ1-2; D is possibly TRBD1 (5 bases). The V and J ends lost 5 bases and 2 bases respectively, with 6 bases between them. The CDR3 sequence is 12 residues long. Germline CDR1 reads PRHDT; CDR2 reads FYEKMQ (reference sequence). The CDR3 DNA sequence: TGTGCCAGCAGCCAGGGAAACTATGGCTACACCTTC. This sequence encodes CASSQGNYGYTF. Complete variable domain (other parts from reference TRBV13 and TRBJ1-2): AAGVIQSPRHLIKEKRETATLKCYPIPRHDTVYWYQQGPGQDPQFLISFYEKMQSDKGSIPDRFSAQQFSDYHSELNMSSLELGDSALYFCASSQGNYGYTFGSGTRLTVV.

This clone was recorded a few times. The CDR3 here is CASSLTLAGGTDTQYF. The CDR3 DNA reads as TGTGCCAGCAGCTTAACGTTAGCGGGAGGCACAGATACGCAGTATTTT. The chain couples TRBV7-3 to TRBJ2-3, with 9 positions matching TRBD2. Germline V gives CDR1 SGHTA, CDR2 FQGTGA. Trimming at V came to 0 bases and at J to 1 base, leaving 2 bases not matched to a gene. The CDR3 has 16 residues.

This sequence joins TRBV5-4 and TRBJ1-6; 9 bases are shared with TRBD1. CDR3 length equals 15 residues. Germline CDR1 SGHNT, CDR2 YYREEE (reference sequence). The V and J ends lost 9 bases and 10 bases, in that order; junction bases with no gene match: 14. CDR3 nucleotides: TGTGCCACCTACCCTTCCGGGACAGGGAACTCACCCCTCCACTTT. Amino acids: CATYPSGTGNSPLHF.

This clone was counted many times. The CDR3 coding sequence is TGTGCCAGCAGCTTAACTAGCGGGGCGTCCTACGAGCAGTACTTC. It encodes CASSLTSGASYEQYF. V and J are TRBV7-9 and TRBJ2-7, with 10 bases lining up with TRBD2. This CDR3 region has 15 residues. Trimming removed 2 bases from V and 1 base from J; junction bases left unmatched: 2. Germline V gene lookup returns CDR1 SEHNR and CDR2 FQNEAQ (reference sequence).

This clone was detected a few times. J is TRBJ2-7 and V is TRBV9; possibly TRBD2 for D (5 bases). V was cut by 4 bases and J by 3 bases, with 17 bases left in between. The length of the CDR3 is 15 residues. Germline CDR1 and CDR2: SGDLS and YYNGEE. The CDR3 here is CASSRRGDVRYEQYF. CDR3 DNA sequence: TGTGCCAGCAGCCGTCGGGGTGACGTTCGCTACGAGCAGTACTTC.

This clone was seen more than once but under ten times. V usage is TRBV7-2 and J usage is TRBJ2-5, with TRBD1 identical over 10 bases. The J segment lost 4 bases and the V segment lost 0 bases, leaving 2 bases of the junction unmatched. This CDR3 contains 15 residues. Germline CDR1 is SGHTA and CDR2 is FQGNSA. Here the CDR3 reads CASSLAGTGAETQYF. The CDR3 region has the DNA TGTGCCAGCAGCTTAGCTGGGACAGGGGCAGAGACCCAGTACTTC.

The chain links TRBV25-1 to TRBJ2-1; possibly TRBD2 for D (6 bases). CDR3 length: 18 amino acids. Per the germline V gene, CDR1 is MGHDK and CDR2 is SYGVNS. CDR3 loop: CAPVRDFKHDTSYNEQFF. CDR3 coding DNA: TGTGCTCCAGTCCGGGACTTTAAACACGACACCTCCTACAATGAGCAGTTCTTC.

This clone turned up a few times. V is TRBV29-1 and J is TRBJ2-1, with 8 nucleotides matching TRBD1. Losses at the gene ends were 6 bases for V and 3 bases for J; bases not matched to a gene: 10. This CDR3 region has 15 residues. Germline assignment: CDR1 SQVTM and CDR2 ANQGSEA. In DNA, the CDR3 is TGCAGCGTGGCTGCCGGGACAGGTAGCTACAATGAGCAGTTCTTC. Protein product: CSVAAGTGSYNEQFF.

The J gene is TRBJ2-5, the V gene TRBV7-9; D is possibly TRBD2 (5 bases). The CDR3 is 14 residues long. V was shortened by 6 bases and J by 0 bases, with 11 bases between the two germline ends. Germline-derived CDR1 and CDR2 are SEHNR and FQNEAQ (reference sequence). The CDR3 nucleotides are TGTGCCAGCAGACCCCGGGGAAACCAAGAGACCCAGTACTTC. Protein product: CASRPRGNQETQYF. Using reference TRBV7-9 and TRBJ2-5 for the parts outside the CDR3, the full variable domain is DTGVSQNPRHKITKRGQNVTFRCDPISEHNRLYWYRQTLGQGPEFLTYFQNEAQLEKSRLLSDRFSAERPKGSFSTLEIQRTEQGDSAMYLCASRPRGNQETQYFGPGTRLLVL.

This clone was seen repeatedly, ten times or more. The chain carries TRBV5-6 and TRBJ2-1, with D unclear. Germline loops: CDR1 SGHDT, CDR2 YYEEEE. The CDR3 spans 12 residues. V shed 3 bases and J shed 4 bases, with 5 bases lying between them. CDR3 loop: CASSWGYNEQFF. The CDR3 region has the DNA TGTGCCAGCAGCTGGGGATACAATGAGCAGTTCTTC.

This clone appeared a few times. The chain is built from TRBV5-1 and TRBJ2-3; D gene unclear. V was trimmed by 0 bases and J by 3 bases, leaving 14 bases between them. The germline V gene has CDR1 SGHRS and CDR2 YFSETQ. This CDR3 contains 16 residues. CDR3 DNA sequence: TGCGCCAGCAGCTTGGCCAAGGCAGGCTGGACAGATACGCAGTATTTT. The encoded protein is CASSLAKAGWTDTQYF. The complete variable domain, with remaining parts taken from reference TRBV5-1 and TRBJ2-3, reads KAGVTQTPRYLIKTRGQQVTLSCSPISGHRSVSWYQQTPGQGLQFLFEYFSETQRNKGNFPGRFSGRQFSNSRSEMNVSTLELGDSALYLCASSLAKAGWTDTQYFGPGTRLTVL.

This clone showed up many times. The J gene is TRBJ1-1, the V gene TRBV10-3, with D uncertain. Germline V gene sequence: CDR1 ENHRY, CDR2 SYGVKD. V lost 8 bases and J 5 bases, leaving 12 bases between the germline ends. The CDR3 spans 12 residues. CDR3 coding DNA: TGTGCCATCGAGGGAGACGGGACTGAAGCTTTCTTT. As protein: CAIEGDGTEAFF.

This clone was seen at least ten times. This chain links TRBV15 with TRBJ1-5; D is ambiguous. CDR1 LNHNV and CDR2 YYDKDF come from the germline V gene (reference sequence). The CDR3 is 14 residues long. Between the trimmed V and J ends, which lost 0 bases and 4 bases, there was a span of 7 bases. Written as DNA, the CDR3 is TGTGCCACCAGCAGAGACAGGAGAAATCAGCCCCAGCATTTT. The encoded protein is CATSRDRRNQPQHF.

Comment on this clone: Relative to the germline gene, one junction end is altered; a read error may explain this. The CDR3 loop reads CASSQKPGQGYQPQHF. The CDR3 DNA follows: TGTGCCAGCAGCCAAAAGCCGGGACAGGGTTATCAGCCCCAGCATTTT. This rearrangement joins TRBV4-1 to TRBJ1-5, with 9 bases lining up with TRBD1. The CDR3 consists of 16 residues. Germline V lookup: CDR1 MGHRA, CDR2 YSYEKL.

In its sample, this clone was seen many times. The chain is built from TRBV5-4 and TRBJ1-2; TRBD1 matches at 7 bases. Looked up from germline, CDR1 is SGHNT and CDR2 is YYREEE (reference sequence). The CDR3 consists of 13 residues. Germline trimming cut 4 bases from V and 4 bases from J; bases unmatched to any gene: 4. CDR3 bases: TGTGCCAGCAGCATTAACAGGGGCTATGGCTACACCTTC. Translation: CASSINRGYGYTF.

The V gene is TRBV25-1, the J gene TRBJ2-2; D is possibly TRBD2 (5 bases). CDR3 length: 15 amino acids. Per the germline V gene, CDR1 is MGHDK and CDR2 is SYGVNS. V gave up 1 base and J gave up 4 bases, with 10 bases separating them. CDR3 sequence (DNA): TGTGCCAGCAGTGAATCAAAGGCGGGCACCGGGGAGCTGTTTTTT. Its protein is CASSESKAGTGELFF.

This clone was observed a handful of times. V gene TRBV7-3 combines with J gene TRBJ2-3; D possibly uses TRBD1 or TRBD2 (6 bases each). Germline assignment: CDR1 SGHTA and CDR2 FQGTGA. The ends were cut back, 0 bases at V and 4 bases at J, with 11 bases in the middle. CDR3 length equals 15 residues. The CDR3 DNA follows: TGTGCCAGCAGCTTAACGGGGGCTAGCGCAGATACGCAGTATTTT. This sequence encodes CASSLTGASADTQYF.

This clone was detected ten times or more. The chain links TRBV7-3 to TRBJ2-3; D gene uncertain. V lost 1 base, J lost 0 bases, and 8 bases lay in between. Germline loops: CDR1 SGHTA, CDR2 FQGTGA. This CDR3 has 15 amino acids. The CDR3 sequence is CASSLMTYSTDTQYF. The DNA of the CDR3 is TGTGCCAGCAGCTTAATGACGTACAGCACAGATACGCAGTATTTT.

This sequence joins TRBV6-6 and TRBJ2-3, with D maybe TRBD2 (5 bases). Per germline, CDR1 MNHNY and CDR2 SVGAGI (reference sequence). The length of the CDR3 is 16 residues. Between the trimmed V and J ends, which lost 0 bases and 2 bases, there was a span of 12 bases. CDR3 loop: CASSYSRLTNTDTQYF. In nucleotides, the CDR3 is TGTGCCAGCAGTTACTCGCGGCTGACTAACACAGATACGCAGTATTTT.

This CDR3 reads CATSMRTLGLGIKGHNEQFF. The CDR3 DNA follows: TGTGCCACCAGCATGAGAACTCTCGGACTCGGCATAAAGGGGCACAATGAGCAGTTCTTC. V is TRBV15 and J is TRBJ2-1; either TRBD1 or TRBD2 may fit D (5 bases each). Trimming pared 4 bases from V and 5 bases from J, leaving 30 bases between. The germline gives CDR1 LNHNV, CDR2 YYDKDF (reference sequence). This CDR3 has 20 residues.

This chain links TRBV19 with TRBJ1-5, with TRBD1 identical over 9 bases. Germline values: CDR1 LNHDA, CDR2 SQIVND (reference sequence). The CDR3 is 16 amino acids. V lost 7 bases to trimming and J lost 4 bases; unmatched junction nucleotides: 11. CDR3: CASTRRDRGKNQPQHF. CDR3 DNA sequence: TGTGCCAGTACCCGCCGCGACAGGGGGAAAAATCAGCCCCAGCATTTT.

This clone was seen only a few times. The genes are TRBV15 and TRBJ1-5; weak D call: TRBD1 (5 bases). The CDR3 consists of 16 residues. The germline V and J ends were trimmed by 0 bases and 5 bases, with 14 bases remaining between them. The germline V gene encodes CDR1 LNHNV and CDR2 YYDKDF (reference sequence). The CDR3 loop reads CATSRDGFRGDQPQHF. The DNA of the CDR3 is TGTGCCACCAGCAGAGATGGTTTCCGGGGGGATCAGCCCCAGCATTTT.

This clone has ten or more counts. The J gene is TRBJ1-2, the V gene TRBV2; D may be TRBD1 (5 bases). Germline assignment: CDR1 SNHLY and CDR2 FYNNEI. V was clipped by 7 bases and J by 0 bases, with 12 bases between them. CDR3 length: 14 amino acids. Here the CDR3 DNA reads TGTGCCAGCACTCGACAGCACACTAACTATGGCTACACCTTC. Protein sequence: CASTRQHTNYGYTF.

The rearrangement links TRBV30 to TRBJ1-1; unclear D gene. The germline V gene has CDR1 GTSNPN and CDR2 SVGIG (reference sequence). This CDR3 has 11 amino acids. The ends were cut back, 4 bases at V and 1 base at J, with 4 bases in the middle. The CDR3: CAWNENTEAFF. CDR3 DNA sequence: TGTGCCTGGAATGAGAACACTGAAGCTTTCTTT.

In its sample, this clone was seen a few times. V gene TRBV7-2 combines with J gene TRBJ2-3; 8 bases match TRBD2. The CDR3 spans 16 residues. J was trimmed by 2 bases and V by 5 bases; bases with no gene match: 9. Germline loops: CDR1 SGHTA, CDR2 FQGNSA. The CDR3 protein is CASSPRTGGNTDTQYF. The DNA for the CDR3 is TGTGCCAGCAGCCCCCGAACGGGGGGGAACACAGATACGCAGTATTTT.

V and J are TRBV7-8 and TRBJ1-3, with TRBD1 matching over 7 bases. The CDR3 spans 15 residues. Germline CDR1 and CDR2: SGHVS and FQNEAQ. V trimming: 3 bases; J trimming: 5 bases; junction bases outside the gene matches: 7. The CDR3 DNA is TGTGCCAGCAGCTTTTCCGGGACAGCAAGAAACACCATATATTTT. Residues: CASSFSGTARNTIYF.

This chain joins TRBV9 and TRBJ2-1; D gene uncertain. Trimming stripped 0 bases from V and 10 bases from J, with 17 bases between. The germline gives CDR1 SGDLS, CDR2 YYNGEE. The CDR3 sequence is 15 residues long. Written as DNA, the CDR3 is TGTGCCAGCAGCGTAGGACTGATCGGACCTATGGAGCAGTTCTTC. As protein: CASSVGLIGPMEQFF.

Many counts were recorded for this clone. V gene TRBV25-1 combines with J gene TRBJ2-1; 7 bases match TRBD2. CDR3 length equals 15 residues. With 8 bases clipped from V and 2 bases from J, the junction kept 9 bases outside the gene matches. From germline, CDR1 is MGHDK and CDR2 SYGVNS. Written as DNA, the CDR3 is TGTGCCAGCGATAATAGCGGGTGGCCCTACAATGAGCAGTTCTTC. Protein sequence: CASDNSGWPYNEQFF.